This note documents a single T cell receptor beta chain sequence. This receptor's antigen is unknown. No much larger clone is present one base from it, and per-base qualities are unavailable. Deletion took 2 bases off V and 7 bases off J, with a span of 18 bases between the germline ends. From a lookup of the germline V gene, CDR1 and CDR2 are SGHTA and FQGNSA. CDR3 length: 15 amino acids, cysteine to phenylalanine. Just the 45-base CDR3 DNA is kept, in frame starting at base 1. Library prep was done by the immunoSEQ multiplex PCR assay. The multiplex PCR relied on a mix of 60 forward primers for TCR Vbeta segments and 13 reverse primers for TCR Jbeta segments. Amplification of the CDR3 region of rearranged TCR beta genes was performed with a multiplex PCR assay on genomic DNA. On the Illumina HiSeq System, the amplified TCR beta libraries were sequenced as 87-base-pair reads. In the paper's pipeline: In a later analysis, tens of millions of unique TCR beta chains were counted across the 650 to 750 repertoires, and approximately 11 million of these chains were shared by at least two donors. A nearest-neighbor algorithm error-corrected the raw reads and collapsed the reads into unique sequences, merging closely related sequences to remove PCR and sequencing errors. Alignment of CDR3 sequences to IMGT reference sequences was used to assign V, D and J gene segments. For a sequence to be retained, a match of at least six nucleotides was required to both a V gene segment and a J gene segment. A rearrangement was called productive if the CDR3 had no stop codons and remained in frame with V and J, and every other rearrangement was called non-productive. CDR3 was defined according to IMGT convention as the region running from the second conserved V-encoded cysteine to the conserved J-encoded phenylalanine. The earlier analysis of around 640 of the donors excluded sequences that lacked an unambiguous match to a single V gene segment. An earlier analysis of fewer than 750 of the donors called V segments functional above 56.7% productive rearrangements and segregating when the between-donor standard deviation exceeded 5%. A statistical classification framework was developed to diagnose cytomegalovirus status using the catalog of TCR beta chain sequences. In a later analysis, TCR nucleotide sequences were compared against IMGT/GENE-DB human TR gene sequences so that V and J genes could be assigned. Using the TCRdist pipeline, a later analysis assigned CDR3 sequences along with most-parsimonious VDJ recombination scenarios. In a later analysis, every TCR beta chain was defined by the combination of its CDR3 amino acid sequence and its V-gene family, and reads without a unique V-gene family were dropped. A later analysis removed 500 to 650 highly shared, low-generation-probability nucleotide sequences to deal with suspected cross-contamination and a sequencing artifact. A later analysis calculated a clonal expansion index for each public chain from normalized within-repertoire ranks of inferred template counts. Generation probabilities in a later analysis came from a VDJ recombination model fitted to out-of-frame rearrangements, and those results were checked against IGoR. In a later analysis, TCR-TCR, TCR-HLA and TCR-CMV co-occurrence was scored with hypergeometric tests, and a repertoire-size bias correction was applied to TCR pairs. A later analysis estimated false discovery rates by permuting HLA or CMV assignments 20 times. In a later analysis, co-occurring TCRs were grouped with DBSCAN, and TCRdist sequence similarity was added when clustering was performed within HLA-allele-positive subsets. Repertoires with fewer than 30,000 or more than 120,000 public chains, plus five repertoires with anomalous nucleotide sharing, were excluded from co-occurrence clustering. Held by TCRdb, this immuneACCESS table contains in-frame sequences only and omits some clones. Under half of the omission traces to an unresolved V gene where checked; the cause of the rest is unknown. The V and J calls and clone size come from that table; D and trimming were worked out from the DNA. Within this sample are roughly 160,000 clones, with 60% to 80% of them counted one time only. The ten largest account for 1.3% to 1.5% of the sample.

The data derive from a study of cytomegalovirus exposure and HLA in healthy donors (TCRdb year 2017). Concerning the study at large: An earlier analysis of approximately 640 of the donors reported about 290 Gb of sequence data and around 120 million unique TCR beta sequences from 150 million to 200 million T cells. An early release that covered 640 HLA-typed donors contained approximately 290 gigabases of sequencing data and tens of millions of unique TCR sequences. Of the roughly 430 genotyped donors, about 80% fell in the genetic ancestry cluster associated with self-reported Caucasian donors. The study aimed to test whether cataloging public T cell receptors could reveal signatures of past pathogen exposure. The study used immunosequencing to profile the T cell repertoires of approximately 630 subjects and linked those repertoires to cytomegalovirus serostatus. A separate validation cohort of 100 to 150 different subjects was used in addition to the approximately 700-subject first cohort. To predict cytomegalovirus infection status, the study brought together high-throughput TCR immunosequencing, statistical association of individual TCRs with disease status, and machine learning. A later analysis re-analyzed previously published TCR beta repertoires from 500 to 700 donors and added high-resolution HLA genotyping to study TCR occurrence patterns. Rather than drawing on any new phenotypic data, the later analysis identified candidate immune exposures from TCR beta sequences and the way those sequences occurred across donors. An earlier analysis of around 540 of the donors applied high-throughput TCR beta sequencing to assess whether each TCR beta V gene segment acted as functional or pseudogenic. Donor age, sex, ethnicity and CMV serostatus were compiled together with the repertoire data. A later genetic analysis used genome-wide SNP genotypes for about three fifths of the 666 donors, treating that subset as a discovery cohort. Every repertoire in the discovery cohort had been generated on one and the same sequencing platform. HLA typing included class I and class II loci at four-digit resolution. Typing coverage varied by locus: 629-630 donors for A, B, C, DRB1 and DQB1; around 560 for DQA1; about 590 for DPA1; some 470 for DPB1. Roughly 5 DR-DQ haplotypes were handled as single units for association and clustering because linkage in the cohort was strong. Among around 400 genotyped donors of the cohort, an average of roughly 230,000 unique TCR beta nucleotide sequences was sequenced per donor, of which about 20% were non-productive.

The cohort comprised several hundred healthy bone marrow donors. Cohort members were all nominally healthy when sampled, although unrecorded immune exposures were likely present. The donor tested CMV seronegative and was one of the 352 seronegative cohort members. A peripheral blood sample was provided by each donor, and peripheral blood mononuclear cells were used for TCR beta sequencing. Genomic DNA was extracted from the blood cell samples with the Qiagen DNeasy Blood Extraction Kit. What the authors observed across the whole study: A further reported finding was that TCR beta sequences accurately predicted the HLA-A and HLA-B alleles for most subjects in the first cohort. In a later genetic analysis, a missense DCLRE1C variant was associated with V-gene and J-gene trimming of TCR beta chains, and the association was replicated in an independent cohort. In a later genetic analysis, fewer N-insertions in productive TCRs were reported among donors in an Asian-associated ancestry cluster than the 666-donor mean. Most TCR sequences were seen in very few donors, while some public TCRs were found in many individuals. The classifier was reported to diagnose cytomegalovirus status with high specificity and sensitivity in both the original cohort and the validation cohort. CMV serostatus was the only immune exposure information available for the cohort. A later analysis associated 15,000 to 20,000 TCR beta sequences with specific HLA alleles at a false discovery rate of 0.05. Because HLA typing was missing for some donors at each locus, association tests included only the typed subset. According to a later analysis, parvovirus B19, influenza, CMV and Epstein-Barr virus appeared linked to several top co-occurrence clusters. In a later analysis, TCR association rates were found to vary across HLA loci, with the most associated TCRs seen for DRB1 alleles and the fewest for HLA-C alleles. Correlated functional status among segregating V segments might reflect linkage disequilibrium, but an unknown experimental factor could not be ruled out. Because counts were too low, some 16 rarely observed V segments, including chromosome 9 orphons, were excluded from the earlier analysis of fewer than 650 of the donors. According to a later analysis, most CMV-associated TCR beta chains appeared to be HLA-restricted, and the HLA associations seemed to be driven largely by CMV exposure. A few of the identified cytomegalovirus-associated TCR beta chains were confirmed in vitro to be specific for cytomegalovirus antigens. Some IMGT-functional V segments, including TRBV6-2 and TRBV6-3, could not be distinguished by the 87-base-pair reads and were therefore excluded. Assigning TCR associations to individual alleles was difficult when HLA alleles, especially DR and DQ, strongly co-occurred. The study listed 150 to 200 TCR beta chains as associated with cytomegalovirus. The authors suggested that the approach could potentially be generalized to other disease states and immunological phenotypes. A cluster of highly shared sequence variants was judged likely to represent a technical artifact of the sequencing pipeline. Presence/absence analyses assumed roughly uniform sequencing depth across donors, an assumption that may not hold. In an earlier analysis of about 550 of the donors, most TCR beta V segments were observed in productive rearrangements about 90% or about 30% of the time, broadly matching IMGT annotations. In a later analysis, HLA-associated TCR beta chains were found to be more clonally expanded and to have lower generation probabilities than equally common non-associated chains. Only TCR beta chains were sequenced in this cohort, and the absence of alpha or paired-chain data limited detectable features.

This sequence originates from a man aged 55 to 70 in good health and CMV-seronegative. Rearrangement joined TRBV7-2 to TRBJ2-7; 6 matching bases give a weak D call of TRBD2. Source material: PBMCs. The DNA sequence is as follows: TGTGCCAGCAGCTTATCGGCGGGGACGGTCACGGAGCAGTACTTC. This is translated as CASSLSAGTVTEQYF.